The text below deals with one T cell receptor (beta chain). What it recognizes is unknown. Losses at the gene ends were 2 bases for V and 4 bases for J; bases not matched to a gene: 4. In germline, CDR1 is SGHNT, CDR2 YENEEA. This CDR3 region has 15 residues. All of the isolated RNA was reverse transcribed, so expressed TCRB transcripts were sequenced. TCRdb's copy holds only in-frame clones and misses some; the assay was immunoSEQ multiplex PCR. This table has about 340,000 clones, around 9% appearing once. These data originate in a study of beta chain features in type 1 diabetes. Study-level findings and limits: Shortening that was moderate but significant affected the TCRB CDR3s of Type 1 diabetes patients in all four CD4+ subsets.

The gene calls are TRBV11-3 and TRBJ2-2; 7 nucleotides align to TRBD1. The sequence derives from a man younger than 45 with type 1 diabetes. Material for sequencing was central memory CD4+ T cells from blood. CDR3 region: CASSLSQGITGELFF. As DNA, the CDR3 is TGTGCCAGCAGCTTATCACAGGGGATCACCGGGGAGCTGTTTTTT.